This T cell receptor (beta chain) derives from a study of T cells after yellow fever vaccination. On the study more broadly: Fractions low in cell number were prepared with SMART-Seq v4 Ultra Low Input. Study findings and constraints: Post-booster repertoires contained most primary-vaccination clones again (approximately 95% CD4, about 88% CD8).

This CDR3 has 18 amino acids. Germline CDR1 is SQVTM and CDR2 is ANQGSEA. V lost 7 bases and J lost 1; bases outside the gene matches: 15. A 5'RACE template-switching step, the method used to make TCR cDNA, added a universal primer site and UMIs. TCRdb reprocessed the 5' RACE reads via MiXCR and lists one record per CDR3 protein. This table holds approximately 170,000 distinct CDR3 sequences, more than 9.5% found once. Notes on this clonotype: Its antigen is still unknown.

The chain has TRBV29-1 and TRBJ2-1; 11 bases line up with TRBD1. This TCR came from a man aged 18-30 years who received the YFV17D yellow fever vaccine. Sequencing used CD8+ T cells sorted from PBMCs, obtained 15 days after the yellow fever booster vaccination. Here the CDR3 reads CSAEGLDRGQMSYNEQFF. The CDR3 bases are TGCAGCGCAGAAGGCCTGGACAGGGGGCAAATGTCCTACAATGAGCAGTTCTTC.